A selection of T cell receptor beta chains follows, all from one sample in a study of blood T cell repertoires in COVID-19. TCRdb keeps only in-frame clones here, not all; method: immunoSEQ multiplex PCR. The sample includes roughly 220,000 clones, 82% of them seen just once. Specimen: PBMCs or T cells enriched from blood (not recorded which). These receptors all come from a man in his forties or fifties who had recovered from COVID-19. The CDR3 runs from the conserved cysteine through the conserved F or W. D genes are given only for firm matches. A clone size is listed for some rows: how often the clone was seen (once, few, many), or a class if it is expanded.

size	length	D	J	V	DNA	CDR3
once	19	TRBD2	TRBJ2-7	TRBV11-3	TGTGCCAGCAGCTCGCACGGGACTAGCGGGAGGGGAGCAGCTAACGAGCAGTACTTC	CASSSHGTSGRGAANEQYF
-	12	-	TRBJ1-5	TRBV28	TGTGCCAGCAGCCAGGGGATTCAGCCCCAGCATTTT	CASSQGIQPQHF
-	17	-	TRBJ2-7	TRBV7-6	TGTGCCAGCAGCTTAGGACTAGGGCATCTTCCCTCCTACGAGCAGTACTTC	CASSLGLGHLPSYEQYF
-	13	-	TRBJ2-2	TRBV6-2/TRBV6-3	TGTGCCAGCAGTCATACTTTTACCGGGGAGCTGTTTTTT	CASSHTFTGELFF
once	15	TRBD1	TRBJ1-1	TRBV4-2	TGTGCCAGCAGCCCCCAACAGGGGATGAACACTGAAGCTTTCTTT	CASSPQQGMNTEAFF
-	12	TRBD1	TRBJ1-2	TRBV28	TGTGCCAGCATGGGGACAGGCTATGGCTACACCTTC	CASMGTGYGYTF
once	15	TRBD1	TRBJ1-4	TRBV5-7	TGTGGAAGACCCGGGACAGGGGGCAGACGTGAAAAACTGTTTTTT	CGRPGTGGRREKLFF
-	16	-	TRBJ2-2	TRBV4-1	TGCGCCAGCAGCCAAGTCTGGAGCGCGAACACCGGGGAGCTGTTTTTT	CASSQVWSANTGELFF
-	14	-	TRBJ1-1	TRBV5-4	TGTGCCAGCAGCTTCGGACAGTCGAACACTGAAGCTTTCTTT	CASSFGQSNTEAFF
-	15	TRBD1	TRBJ2-7	TRBV18	TGTGCCAGCTCACCGACAGGGGACCTTGGGAACGAGCAGTACTTC	CASSPTGDLGNEQYF
-	13	-	TRBJ2-5	TRBV12-3/TRBV12-4	TGTGCCAGCAGTCTGGCGGGCCGGGAGACCCAGTACTTC	CASSLAGRETQYF
-	16	TRBD2	TRBJ2-1	TRBV7-6	TGTGCCAGCAGCTTGGGAAACGGACTAGCGGGGAATGAGCAGTTCTTC	CASSLGNGLAGNEQFF
once	14	-	TRBJ1-1	TRBV28	TGTGCCAGCAGTTCGGGGGTGGGGAACACTGAAGCTTTCTTT	CASSSGVGNTEAFF
-	15	TRBD2	TRBJ2-1	TRBV28	TGTGCCAGCAGACCGAGCGGGGGAGCGGGTAATGAGCAGTTCTTC	CASRPSGGAGNEQFF
-	15	TRBD1	TRBJ2-1	TRBV9	TGTGCCAGCAGCGTGAGGACAGGGGGCTACAATGAGCAGTTCTTC	CASSVRTGGYNEQFF
-	15	TRBD1	TRBJ1-2	TRBV5-4	TGTGCCAGCAGCTCTTTACAGGGGGGAGGCTATGGCTACACCTTC	CASSSLQGGGYGYTF
-	13	TRBD1	TRBJ2-3	TRBV19	TGTGCCAGTAGGGCAGGGGGCTTAGATACGCAGTATTTT	CASRAGGLDTQYF
-	17	-	TRBJ2-4	TRBV4-2	TGTGCCAGCAGCCAAGGGGACACCGACTTAGCCAAAAACATTCAGTACTTC	CASSQGDTDLAKNIQYF
-	16	TRBD1	TRBJ1-1	TRBV3-1/TRBV3-2	TGTGCCAGCAGCCAAGCGAGGGACAGGGGGCGCGGTGAAGCTTTCTTT	CASSQARDRGRGEAFF
few	16	-	TRBJ2-5	TRBV27	TGTGCCAGCAGTAATCCGGGAAGCCCCTCGCGAGAGACCCAGTACTTC	CASSNPGSPSRETQYF
few	14	-	TRBJ1-3	TRBV2	TGTGCCAGCCCTAGGAAGTCGAGGGGAAACACCATATATTTT	CASPRKSRGNTIYF
-	14	-	TRBJ1-1	TRBV9	TGTGCCAGCAGCGTAGCCTCAACTAACACTGAAGCTTTCTTT	CASSVASTNTEAFF
-	15	TRBD1	TRBJ2-1	TRBV27	TGTGCCAGCAGTCGGACAGGACGTAAGAACTATGAGCAGTTCTTC	CASSRTGRKNYEQFF
few	14	-	TRBJ1-1	TRBV7-2	TGTGCCAGCAGCTTAGAGAGGCTAAACACTGAAGCTTTCTTT	CASSLERLNTEAFF